This TCR beta chain was recovered during a study of cytomegalovirus exposure and HLA in healthy donors. As to this clone: The antigen is undetermined.

This table comes from immunoSEQ multiplex PCR, and its TCRdb copy is limited to in-frame clones, with some not included. The sample records about 160,000 clones, about nine tenths being singletons. The V gene's germline CDR1 is KGHSH and CDR2 LQKENI. Trimming left V 2 bases short and J 3 bases short, with 7 bases between. The CDR3 loop spans 13 amino acids. The study's findings and limits: Some TCR beta chains (164 of them) were listed as cytomegalovirus-associated. Reports indicated that the classifier achieved high specificity and sensitivity in diagnosing cytomegalovirus status.

Sequenced material: PBMCs. V gene TRBV18 combines with J gene TRBJ1-2, with a tentative D call TRBD1 (5 bases). This TCR was sampled from a woman aged 25-40 years in good health and CMV-seronegative. CDR3 coding DNA: TGTGCCAGCTCACCAAAACAGGACTATGGCTACACCTTC. Protein sequence: CASSPKQDYGYTF.